This passage covers 21 T cell receptor beta chains from one sample sequenced in a study of post-analysis software for immune sequencing data. Their antigens remain unidentified. TCR beta libraries were prepared from cDNA with unique molecular identifiers. TCRdb itself ran the PCR reads through MiXCR, one entry per CDR3 protein. The table includes 450,000 or so distinct CDR3 sequences, 45% detected once. General study findings and limits: Five or six TRBV segments were significantly more frequent in patients than in controls. TRBV5-6, TRBV5-1 and TRBV20-1 were among these segments.

The sequencing sample was made of blood. The receptor source for this set is a girl between 10 and 17 years old with multiple sclerosis.

This clonotype was counted a few times. The rearrangement uses TRBV5-1 and TRBJ1-2; perhaps TRBD1 as D (5 bases). Germline V CDR1 and CDR2: SGHRS, YFSETQ. This CDR3 comprises 15 residues. V was clipped by 2 bases and J by 4 bases, with 15 bases between them. CDR3 coding DNA: TGCGCCAGCAGCTTCTTACAGGCGTCTGGCTATGGCTACACCTTC. Residues: CASSFLQASGYGYTF. Full variable domain (outside the CDR3, taken from reference TRBV5-1 and TRBJ1-2): KAGVTQTPRYLIKTRGQQVTLSCSPISGHRSVSWYQQTPGQGLQFLFEYFSETQRNKGNFPGRFSGRQFSNSRSEMNVSTLELGDSALYLCASSFLQASGYGYTFGSGTRLTVV.

The chain uses TRBV6-2 or TRBV6-3 and TRBJ2-7; 9 bases map to TRBD1. Germline values: CDR1 MNHEY, CDR2 SVGEGT. CDR3 length: 11 residues. The V gene end was trimmed by 11 bases and the J gene end by 4 bases; junction bases not matched to a gene: 3. CDR3 DNA sequence: TGTGCCGTGGGACAGGGTTACGAGCAGTACTTC. It translates to CAVGQGYEQYF.

The rearrangement links TRBV11-2 to TRBJ1-2, with D possibly being TRBD1 (5 bases). V was clipped by 2 bases and J by 5 bases, with 27 bases between them. In germline, CDR1 is SGHAT, CDR2 FQNNGV. The CDR3 contains 19 residues. Here the CDR3 reads CASSLTVQDRREQGYGYTF. In DNA, the CDR3 is TGTGCCAGCAGCTTAACTGTACAAGATCGCCGGGAGCAGGGATATGGCTACACCTTC.

CDR3 residues: CASSLPTEKTYEQYF. The CDR3 DNA follows: TGTGCCAGCAGCTTGCCGACGGAAAAGACCTACGAGCAGTACTTC. This sequence joins TRBV5-6 and TRBJ2-7; D call uncertain. This CDR3 region has 15 residues. The germline V and J ends were trimmed by 1 base and 2 bases, with 13 bases remaining between them. Germline CDR1 reads SGHDT; CDR2 reads YYEEEE.

In this sample, this clonotype turned up a few times. The genes are TRBV6-1 and TRBJ1-6, with D unresolved. Germline V gene sequence: CDR1 MNHNS, CDR2 SASEGT. This CDR3 has 14 residues. The germline V and J ends were trimmed by 7 bases and 9 bases, with 16 bases remaining between them. The CDR3 protein is CASISGTEPSPLHF. DNA for the CDR3: TGTGCCAGCATTTCGGGAACAGAACCTTCACCCCTCCACTTT.

The chain carries TRBV27 and TRBJ2-3; no definite D call. The CDR3 sequence is 15 residues long. The V end was cut by 4 bases, the J end by 0 bases, with 11 bases between. CDR1 MNHEY and CDR2 SMNVEV come from the germline V gene (reference sequence). The CDR3 nucleotides read TGTGCCAGCAGTTCTACCCACCTAAGCACAGATACGCAGTATTTT. This codes for CASSSTHLSTDTQYF.

V and J are TRBV12-3 or TRBV12-4 and TRBJ2-1, with a possible D match to TRBD2 (6 bases). Trimming cost V 5 bases and J 9 bases, with 11 bases left between them. This CDR3 has 12 residues. The CDR3 is CASSGSGREQFF. The CDR3 DNA sequence: TGTGCCAGCAGTGGTAGCGGTCGTGAGCAGTTCTTC.

With regard to this clonotype: Since a much larger clone is just one base distant, this may be a read error. CDR3 nucleotide sequence: TGTGCCAGCAACCAGGGGAACACTGAAGCTTTCTTT. It encodes CASNQGNTEAFF. This chain uses TRBV4-2 with TRBJ1-1, with TRBD1 as a possible D gene (5 bases). V lost 7 bases and J lost 1, with 7 bases in between. CDR3 length equals 12 residues. CDR1 and CDR2 (germline): LGHNA, YNFKEQ.

To note about this clonotype: This may be a read error, as it is one base from a much larger clone. The genes are TRBV5-1 and TRBJ2-7; possible D gene TRBD2, 5 bases. Trimming took off 4 bases at V and 2 bases at J, with 13 bases between the two ends. The germline gives CDR1 SGHRS, CDR2 YFSETQ. The CDR3 extends over 14 amino acids. CDR3 coding DNA: TGCGCCAGCAGCCCCCGACGGGGAACCTACGAGCAGTACTTC. This translates into CASSPRRGTYEQYF. Full variable domain (missing parts from reference TRBV5-1 and TRBJ2-7): KAGVTQTPRYLIKTRGQQVTLSCSPISGHRSVSWYQQTPGQGLQFLFEYFSETQRNKGNFPGRFSGRQFSNSRSEMNVSTLELGDSALYLCASSPRRGTYEQYFGPGTRLTVT.

This clonotype was recorded a few times. The V call is TRBV5-1, the J call TRBJ2-1, with TRBD2 matching 9 bases. J was trimmed by 7 bases and V by 0 bases; bases with no gene match: 5. The V gene's germline CDR1 is SGHRS and CDR2 YFSETQ. The CDR3 sequence is 15 residues long. This chain's CDR3 is CASSLVAGELNEQFF. The CDR3, as DNA: TGCGCCAGCAGCTTGGTAGCGGGAGAGTTAAATGAGCAGTTCTTC.

As concerns this clonotype: At one end the junction does not follow the germline gene, possibly because of a read error. The rearrangement uses TRBV4-1 and TRBJ1-1; 9 nucleotides align to TRBD1. Per germline, CDR1 MGHRA and CDR2 YSYEKL. The CDR3 consists of 18 residues. In DNA form, the CDR3 reads TGCGCTAGCAGCCAAACACCGGGACAGGGAGTGGGGGGGACTGAAGCTTTCTTT. This gives the protein CASSQTPGQGVGGTEAFF.

The genes are TRBV11-1 and TRBJ2-7; 11 positions match TRBD2. Germline V CDR1 and CDR2: SGHAT, FQDESV (reference sequence). The length of the CDR3 is 16 residues. Trimming cost V 5 bases and J 0 bases; bases outside gene matches: 6. The CDR3 spells CASSPRLAGLSYEQYF. The CDR3, as DNA: TGTGCCAGCAGCCCCAGACTAGCGGGACTCTCCTACGAGCAGTACTTC.

This clonotype has a handful of counts. V and J are TRBV4-3 and TRBJ2-7, with 11 positions matching TRBD2. The CDR3 has 19 residues. The V and J ends lost 0 bases and 4 bases, in that order; junction bases with no gene match: 14. Germline V gives CDR1 LGHNA, CDR2 YSLEER. CDR3: CASSQETSGRGRGGYEQYF. For the CDR3, the DNA is TGCGCCAGCAGCCAAGAAACTAGCGGGAGAGGACGAGGTGGGTACGAGCAGTACTTC.

Concerning this clonotype itself: One end of the junction varies from germline; a read error may be responsible. V gene TRBV7-2 combines with J gene TRBJ2-7, with 8 bases that match TRBD2. Per germline, CDR1 SGHTA and CDR2 FQGNSA. The CDR3 is made up of 17 amino acids. The CDR3 DNA sequence: TGTGTCAGCAGCTTAAGCGGGAGAGGGGTAATTTCCTACGAGCAGTACTTC. Residues: CVSSLSGRGVISYEQYF.

The J gene is TRBJ2-3, the V gene TRBV6-6, with 13 bases fitting TRBD2. V was clipped by 2 bases and J by 3 bases; unmatched bases: 5. Germline V gives CDR1 MNHNY, CDR2 SVGAGI (reference sequence). The length of the CDR3 is 17 residues. CDR3 residues: CASSYRTSGSGTDTQYF. The CDR3 coding sequence is TGTGCCAGCAGTTACCGGACTAGCGGGAGTGGGACAGATACGCAGTATTTT.

The chain recombines TRBV28 with TRBJ2-5, with D perhaps being TRBD1 or TRBD2 (6 bases each). The germline CDR1 and CDR2 sequences are MDHEN and SYDVKM. Trimming pared 11 bases from V and 11 bases from J, leaving 18 bases between. This CDR3 spans 11 amino acids. CDR3 loop: CAAYLRGEQYF. The CDR3 nucleotides are TGTGCCGCCTACCTAAGGGGGGAGCAGTACTTC.

The chain joins TRBV2 to TRBJ1-2; D may be TRBD1 (5 bases). The CDR3 consists of 14 residues. Trimming stripped 3 bases from V and 6 bases from J, with 14 bases between. Germline CDR1 reads SNHLY; CDR2 reads FYNNEI. The DNA for the CDR3 is TGTGCCAGCAGTGATGGAGAGACAGAAGATGGCTACACCTTC. This codes for CASSDGETEDGYTF.

The chain couples TRBV12-3 or TRBV12-4 to TRBJ1-1, with a possible D match to TRBD1 (5 bases). CDR3 size: 15 residues. Trimming took 6 bases from V and 6 from J, leaving 20 bases between them. The chain's CDR3 is CASSTGEGLVAEAFF. CDR3 nucleotide sequence: TGTGCCAGCAGCACAGGCGAGGGTTTGGTGGCTGAAGCTTTCTTT.

V and J are TRBV7-3 and TRBJ2-1; D is undetermined. V was pared by 4 bases and J by 6 bases, with 10 bases between. Germline assignment: CDR1 SGHTA and CDR2 FQGTGA. This CDR3 is built from 13 residues. The CDR3 here is CASSSRPFNEQFF. CDR3 nucleotides: TGTGCCAGCAGCTCTCGCCCATTCAATGAGCAGTTCTTC.

The chain joins TRBV5-1 to TRBJ2-7; D is perhaps TRBD1 (5 bases). Between the trimmed V and J ends, which lost 2 bases and 3 bases, there was a span of 12 bases. The CDR3 is 14 amino acids. The germline CDR1 and CDR2 sequences are SGHRS and YFSETQ. CDR3 sequence (DNA): TGCGCCAGCAGCTTTACAGGCGGTAACTACGAGCAGTACTTC. Translated: CASSFTGGNYEQYF.

CDR3 nucleotides: TGTGCCAGTCAACAGGGGCACACTGAAGCTTTCTTT. This translates into CASQQGHTEAFF. The chain couples TRBV6-6 to TRBJ1-1; 7 nucleotides line up with TRBD1. Germline V gene sequence: CDR1 MNHNY, CDR2 SVGAGI (reference sequence). V trimming: 9 bases; J trimming: 3 bases; junction bases outside the gene matches: 4. CDR3 length equals 12 residues.